This T cell receptor (beta chain) was recorded in a study of blood T cells in healthy people across ages. Study-wide findings and caveats: Naive T cell percentage and TCR beta diversity correlated strongly. PBMC samples, being unsorted, prevented any conclusive comparison of naive and antigen-experienced cells.

Trimming removed 5 bases from V and 4 bases from J, with 11 bases in between. The CDR3 sequence is 14 residues long. The germline V gene encodes CDR1 MNHEY and CDR2 SMNVEV (reference sequence). This clonotype showed up just a few times. As yet, its antigen is unknown. Alongside a J-beta primer mix, a sample-barcoded 5' primer served in a second PCR lasting about 6 to 11 cycles. All samples gave at least 2.5 million CDR3-containing paired-end reads. Using its own MiXCR run on the 5' RACE reads, TCRdb lists one record per CDR3 protein. The sample carries more than 550,000 distinct CDR3 sequences, around a fifth recorded once.

The chain combines TRBV27 with TRBJ2-2; D is unclear. The TCR originated in a man aged 65 to 79 in good health. Sequencing used blood. CDR3 region: CASSPRLLTGELFF. The CDR3 region has the DNA TGTGCCAGCAGTCCAAGGCTTCTCACCGGGGAGCTGTTTTTT.